The clone carrying this T cell receptor beta chain was found once. The source of the sample is a study of blood T cell repertoires in COVID-19. Study information: Both acute and convalescent COVID-19 samples were obtained from the United States, Italy and Spain. PBMCs, B-cell-depleted T cells, or T cells were the source of the cDNA or gDNA that made up the material.

CDR3 size: 15 residues. The V and J ends lost 4 bases and 0 bases, in that order; junction bases with no gene match: 3. The germline V gene encodes CDR1 MDHEN and CDR2 SYDVKM. This table comes from immunoSEQ multiplex PCR, and its TCRdb copy is limited to in-frame clones, with some not included. The sample has around 30,000 clones, around 91% seen once; the top ten hold roughly a tenth. This TCR derives from a man aged 55 to 70 with acute or convalescent COVID-19. The chain links TRBV28 to TRBJ1-5, with TRBD1 identical over 7 bases. Sample: peripheral blood. The CDR3 loop is CASSYRGPSNQPQHF. In nucleotides, the CDR3 is TGTGCCAGCAGTTACAGGGGCCCTAGCAATCAGCCCCAGCATTTT.